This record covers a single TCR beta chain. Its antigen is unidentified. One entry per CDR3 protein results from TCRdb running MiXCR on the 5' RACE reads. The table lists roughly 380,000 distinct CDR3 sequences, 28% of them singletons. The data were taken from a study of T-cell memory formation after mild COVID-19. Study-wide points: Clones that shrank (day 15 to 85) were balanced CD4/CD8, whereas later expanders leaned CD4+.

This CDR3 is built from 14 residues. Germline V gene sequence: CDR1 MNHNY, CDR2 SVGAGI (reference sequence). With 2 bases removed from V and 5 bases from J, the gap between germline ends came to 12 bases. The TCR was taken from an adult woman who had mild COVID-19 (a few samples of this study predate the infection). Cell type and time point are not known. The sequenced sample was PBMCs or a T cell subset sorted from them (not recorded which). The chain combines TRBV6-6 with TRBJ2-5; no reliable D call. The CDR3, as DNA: TGTGCCAGCAGTTACCATCTAGAATGGGAGACCCAGTACTTC. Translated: CASSYHLEWETQYF.